The 11 T cell receptor beta chains below come from one sample, sequenced in a study of cytomegalovirus exposure and HLA in healthy donors. The PCR was carried out with 60 Vbeta primers and 13 Jbeta primers. Assay used: immunoSEQ multiplex PCR; TCRdb lists only in-frame clones, some missing. The table has fewer than 250,000 clones, roughly four fifths seen once. Sequencing used PBMCs. The receptors stem from a woman aged 30 to 39 in good health and CMV-seropositive.

V usage is TRBV28 and J usage is TRBJ1-2; possible D gene TRBD1, 6 bases. There are 18 residues in the CDR3. Per germline, CDR1 MDHEN and CDR2 SYDVKM. Trimming shortened V by 3 bases and J by 2 bases, and 22 bases separated the two germline ends. The CDR3 spells CASSFAGAVGRGNYGYTF. CDR3 nucleotide sequence: TGTGCCAGCAGTTTTGCAGGGGCAGTGGGCAGGGGCAACTATGGCTACACCTTC.

The rearrangement uses TRBV7-9 and TRBJ2-7; 7 positions agree with TRBD2. The CDR3 totals 14 residues. Trimming cost V 1 base and J 3 bases; bases outside gene matches: 3. The V gene's germline CDR1 is SEHNR and CDR2 FQNEAQ (reference sequence). CDR3 in DNA: TGTGCCAGCAGCTTAGGGCGGGAGTTCTACGAGCAGTACTTC. Translated, it gives CASSLGREFYEQYF.

V and J are TRBV27 and TRBJ2-1; a weak D match, TRBD2 (5 bases). Germline CDR1 MNHEY, CDR2 SMNVEV (reference sequence). Trimming shortened V by 6 bases and J by 4 bases, and 13 bases separated the two germline ends. CDR3 length: 14 amino acids. The CDR3: CASSLLAGYNEQFF. The DNA for the CDR3 is TGTGCCAGCAGCCTACTCGCGGGTTACAATGAGCAGTTCTTC.

This rearrangement joins TRBV5-1 to TRBJ2-3; 13 nucleotides match TRBD2. CDR1 and CDR2 (germline): SGHRS, YFSETQ. Losses at the gene ends were 7 bases for V and 3 bases for J; bases not matched to a gene: 5. The CDR3 has 15 residues. This CDR3 is CASGLAGDGTDTQYF. The CDR3 DNA reads as TGCGCCAGCGGACTAGCGGGAGATGGGACAGATACGCAGTATTTT.

V gene TRBV19 combines with J gene TRBJ1-1; D is uncertain. Trimming left V 2 bases short and J 1 base short, with 5 bases between. Germline V gives CDR1 LNHDA, CDR2 SQIVND (reference sequence). The CDR3 is 13 amino acids. The CDR3 DNA reads as TGTGCCAGTAGTATACAGGCGAACACTGAAGCTTTCTTT. Its translation: CASSIQANTEAFF.

The chain joins TRBV27 to TRBJ2-3, with 7 bases that match TRBD1. Trimming removed 4 bases from V and 5 bases from J; junction bases left unmatched: 15. Germline values: CDR1 MNHEY, CDR2 SMNVEV (reference sequence). The CDR3 contains 17 residues. The CDR3 coding sequence is TGTGCCAGCAGTTCACCCCGGGACAGACTAAAGGGAGATACGCAGTATTTT. Amino acids: CASSSPRDRLKGDTQYF.

The rearrangement links TRBV7-9 to TRBJ1-2, with D tentatively TRBD1 (6 bases). The V end was cut by 4 bases, the J end by 2 bases, with 14 bases between. Germline CDR1 SEHNR, CDR2 FQNEAQ (reference sequence). The CDR3 has 15 amino acids. The CDR3 DNA is TGTGCCAGCAGCTCCAACCGACAGGCCAACTATGGCTACACCTTC. The encoded protein is CASSSNRQANYGYTF.

The chain couples TRBV2 to TRBJ2-3, with 11 bases fitting TRBD2. CDR1 and CDR2 from the germline V gene are SNHLY and FYNNEI. V lost 8 bases to trimming and J lost 1 base; unmatched junction nucleotides: 5. The CDR3 length is 15 residues. The CDR3 reads CASALAGGGTDTQYF. CDR3 nucleotides: TGTGCCAGCGCCCTAGCGGGAGGAGGCACAGATACGCAGTATTTT.

This rearrangement joins TRBV5-1 to TRBJ2-2, with TRBD2 matching over 8 bases. There are 19 residues in the CDR3. CDR1 and CDR2 (germline): SGHRS, YFSETQ. V gave up 4 bases and J gave up 3 bases; unmatched junction bases: 17. CDR3 DNA: TGCGCCAGCAGCCCCTATACGGGAGGGCGGTCTGTGGACACCGGGGAGCTGTTTTTT. Translating gives CASSPYTGGRSVDTGELFF. Combining the CDR3 with reference TRBV5-1 and TRBJ2-2 gives the whole variable domain KAGVTQTPRYLIKTRGQQVTLSCSPISGHRSVSWYQQTPGQGLQFLFEYFSETQRNKGNFPGRFSGRQFSNSRSEMNVSTLELGDSALYLCASSPYTGGRSVDTGELFFGEGSRLTVL.

This sequence joins TRBV28 and TRBJ1-5; D gene uncertain. This CDR3 region has 13 residues. Trimming pared 4 bases from V and 2 bases from J, leaving 6 bases between. CDR1 MDHEN and CDR2 SYDVKM come from the germline V gene. CDR3 sequence reads: CASSSPGNQPQHF. The CDR3 nucleotides read TGTGCCAGCAGTTCCCCGGGCAATCAGCCCCAGCATTTT. Drawing the rest from reference TRBV28 and TRBJ1-5, the complete variable domain is DVKVTQSSRYLVKRTGEKVFLECVQDMDHENMFWYRQDPGLGLRLIYFSYDVKMKEKGDIPEGYSVSREKKERFSLILESASTNQTSMYLCASSSPGNQPQHFGDGTRLSIL.

This clone was detected only once. V usage is TRBV14 and J usage is TRBJ2-1; TRBD2 matches at 14 bases. The germline V gene encodes CDR1 SGHDN and CDR2 FVKESK. The CDR3 length is 16 residues. The trim removed 4 bases at V and 3 bases at J, leaving 2 bases unmatched. CDR3 loop: CASSPGLAGGYNEQFF. The CDR3 DNA follows: TGTGCCAGCAGCCCAGGACTAGCGGGAGGCTACAATGAGCAGTTCTTC.